A selection of T cell receptor beta chains follows, all from one sample in a study of T cells in Graves' hyperthyroidism and ophthalmopathy. TCRdb called the multiplex PCR reads again in MiXCR, with one record for every CDR3 protein. The sample has approximately 430,000 distinct CDR3 sequences; 15% to 19% are singletons. Sequenced material: blood. These receptors originate from a woman aged 18 to 35 with Graves' hyperthyroidism. The CDR3 runs from the conserved cysteine through the conserved F or W. The D gene is left open where the match is weak.

v_gene	d_gene	j_gene	CDR3aa
TRBV4-1	NA	TRBJ2-7	CASSQGTNLRQQYF
TRBV2	TRBD2	TRBJ2-1	CASMREDDNEQFF
TRBV7-2	NA	TRBJ2-2	CASTLSPGYTGELFF
TRBV4-1	TRBD1	TRBJ1-1	CASSQTTGGYTEAFF
TRBV10-3	NA	TRBJ1-3	CATVPHSGNTIYF
TRBV5-1	TRBD1	TRBJ2-1	CASSLGWGQGTNEQFF
TRBV6-2/TRBV6-3	TRBD1	TRBJ1-5	CASSRPGGRNQPQHF
TRBV5-8	NA	TRBJ2-4	CASSLDRENIQYF
TRBV7-2	NA	TRBJ2-7	CASSSATGRTYEQYF
TRBV18	NA	TRBJ2-7	CASSLPRRPGTVYEQYF
TRBV20-1	TRBD2	TRBJ2-2	CSGKRETNTGELFF
TRBV27	NA	TRBJ2-7	CASSPGQFPSSYEQYF
TRBV7-9	NA	TRBJ1-1	CASSLDEGLRAFF
TRBV28	NA	TRBJ1-5	CASSFRGGQPQHF
TRBV5-1	NA	TRBJ2-2	CASAQGSTGELFF
TRBV7-8	NA	TRBJ2-3	CASSLLAWDNLKMDTQYF
TRBV6-2/TRBV6-3	NA	TRBJ1-2	CASNPIYVRTYGYTF
TRBV27	NA	TRBJ1-2	CASTEATGLNYGYTF
TRBV6-4	NA	TRBJ1-6	CASSKTGNSPLHF
TRBV4-1	NA	TRBJ2-1	CASSRRDTSYNEQFF
TRBV19	TRBD1	TRBJ2-3	CASSGTEDTQYF
TRBV7-7	NA	TRBJ1-1	CASSLMGSGAVRYTEAFF
TRBV6-1	TRBD2	TRBJ2-7	CASSDGLAGRYEQYF
TRBV27	NA	TRBJ1-5	CASSLSSGSGQPQHF
TRBV20-1	NA	TRBJ2-3	CSARGAGRSQGSTDTQYF
TRBV20-1	TRBD2	TRBJ2-3	CSARPISGGGSDTQYF
TRBV20-1	NA	TRBJ2-5	CSAPLGGMETQYF
TRBV20-1	NA	TRBJ1-3	CSALGDPASGNTIYF
TRBV6-2/TRBV6-3	NA	TRBJ1-6	CASGERGGAGSYNSPLHF
TRBV6-1	NA	TRBJ1-5	CASSHQRSQPQHF
TRBV29-1	NA	TRBJ2-1	CSVERGEQFF
TRBV27	NA	TRBJ2-7	CASSLSRGIKQYF
TRBV20-1	TRBD1	TRBJ1-5	CSARTGADQPQHF
TRBV20-1	TRBD1	TRBJ2-5	CSTTGATNQETQYF
TRBV6-1	NA	TRBJ1-5	CASSEARSDGLRYF
TRBV20-1	TRBD1	TRBJ2-3	CSALNGGQGLEDTQYF
TRBV6-2/TRBV6-3	TRBD2	TRBJ2-1	CASSYSKTSAGNNEQFF
TRBV24-1	NA	TRBJ2-1	CATSDSGQGASGGAWNEQFF
TRBV20-1	NA	TRBJ2-3	CSAEGWGTASTDTQYF
TRBV7-2	TRBD2	TRBJ2-5	CASSPPPRGGETQYF
TRBV29-1	NA	TRBJ2-6	CSAKGGGANVLTF
TRBV9	NA	TRBJ2-7	CASSGEGDYEQYF
TRBV6-1	TRBD1	TRBJ2-1	CASRTGSVGNEQFF
TRBV10-3	NA	TRBJ2-1	CAISSSGGTDEQFF
TRBV6-2/TRBV6-3	TRBD1	TRBJ2-5	CASSYTGGPWTQYF
TRBV12-3/TRBV12-4	NA	TRBJ2-3	CASSRGLASTDTQYF
TRBV6-1	NA	TRBJ1-1	CASRRSAGSWGEAFF
TRBV20-1	TRBD1	TRBJ2-1	CSATGTGDWYEQFF
TRBV2	TRBD1	TRBJ2-2	CASRGPPGGQGNTGELFF
TRBV6-2/TRBV6-3	TRBD2	TRBJ2-1	CASSYGIGTSGRRSYNEQFF
TRBV20-1	NA	TRBJ2-1	CSAPSSDRSSYNEQFF
TRBV6-9	TRBD2	TRBJ2-7	CASSYSGTSGMYEQYF
TRBV28	TRBD1	TRBJ2-7	CASSFLRQGVYEQYF
TRBV2	NA	TRBJ1-5	CASSESGRVNQPQHF
TRBV12-3/TRBV12-4	NA	TRBJ2-7	CASSLGGTYEQYF